Listed below are T cell receptor beta chains from one sample, sequenced in a study of OX40 agonist ivuxolimab in advanced cancers. Assay used: immunoSEQ multiplex PCR; TCRdb lists only in-frame clones, some missing. The sample yields over 10,000 clones, approximately 72% seen once. The sequences come from CD4+ or CD8+ T cells sorted from blood, collected in a trial of the OX40 agonist ivuxolimab. These TCRs come from an adult with an advanced solid tumor such as melanoma, head and neck, liver or kidney cancer. Both conserved end residues are trimmed from each CDR3.

J gene	CDR3 length	V gene	CDR3 protein
TRBJ1-1	11	TRBV7-6	ASSLVEVTEAF
TRBJ2-1	9	TRBV6-5	ASSYGGEQF
TRBJ2-1	12	TRBV6-4	ALIGTSRDNEQF
TRBJ2-7	13	TRBV11-2	ASSLEGDSPYEQY
TRBJ2-5	15	TRBV9	ASSVAPQGRLEEAQY
TRBJ1-6	14	TRBV7-9	ASSSTRTAVWSPLH
TRBJ2-4	15	TRBV7-9	ASSPGLAGLAKNIQY
TRBJ2-2	12	TRBV11-2	ASSRRGNTGELF
TRBJ2-1	12	TRBV5-6	ASSFGTVYNEQF
TRBJ1-2	13	TRBV9	ASSVAPQDFYGYT
TRBJ2-6	12	TRBV5-1	ASSPQGRANVLT
TRBJ2-5	13	TRBV28	ASRIGGGPVETQY
TRBJ1-3	13	TRBV2	ASNFPAGSGNTIY
TRBJ1-4	15	TRBV5-4	ASSLGPGQGGTEKLF
TRBJ2-3	14	TRBV7-9	ASSFTGQGFVWTQY
TRBJ1-2	13	TRBV5-4	ASIDASDRNYGYT
TRBJ2-5	14	TRBV13	ASSPGGWGPGETQY
TRBJ1-1	13	TRBV4-1	ASSQGGHLGTEAF
TRBJ1-5	13	TRBV4-3	ASSQEAARVQPQH
TRBJ1-1	12	TRBV7-9	ASSPSGGPTEAF
TRBJ2-3	10	TRBV26	ASSFWGDTQY
TRBJ2-7	12	TRBV7-6	ASSSREGLYEQY
TRBJ1-2	12	TRBV6-6	ASSLQGRGYGYT
TRBJ2-1	14	TRBV27	ASSSAGSGWGGEQF
TRBJ1-4	15	TRBV7-9	ASSSKVQGPFGEKLF
TRBJ1-6	12	TRBV2	ASSPDRYNSPLH
TRBJ1-6	11	TRBV27	ASTWESNSPLH
TRBJ2-5	14	TRBV15	ATSRDALARQETQY
TRBJ2-7	11	TRBV6-4	ASSYSLSYEQY
TRBJ2-1	12	TRBV14	ASSPRGVANEQF
TRBJ2-7	12	TRBV27	ASSFSSGSYEQY
TRBJ1-2	10	TRBV11-2	ASSFVDYGYT
.	12	TRBV7-9	ASSLPGGAYEQY
TRBJ1-5	13	TRBV27	ASSLKGTGNQPQH
TRBJ2-7	10	TRBV11-2	ASSLDLGEQY
TRBJ2-1	13	TRBV7-9	ASSLSDANYNEQF
TRBJ1-4	13	TRBV9	ASSVAEATNEKLF
TRBJ2-1	15	TRBV7-9	ASSSRTGFPDYNEQF
TRBJ2-3	13	TRBV9	ASSAGLAVTDTQY
TRBJ1-1	12	TRBV2	ASSEAWTNTEAF
TRBJ1-2	11	TRBV12-5	ASGLDRSYGYT
TRBJ2-7	11	TRBV7-9	ASSFTTPYEQY
TRBJ2-5	13	TRBV5-1	ASSSGTSSRETQY
TRBJ2-5	14	TRBV9	ASSASGLAAQETQY
TRBJ2-7	12	TRBV29-1	SVEWSGRINEQY
TRBJ2-5	11	TRBV11-2	ASSRVSWETQY
TRBJ2-4	12	TRBV5-1	ASSLDLDKNIQY
TRBJ2-3	14	TRBV13	ASSLGDRGEGDTQY
TRBJ1-5	14	TRBV6-7	ASSYVKGRHVRPQH